The 3 T cell receptor beta chains presented below share a single source sample, sequenced in a study of cytomegalovirus exposure and HLA in healthy donors. The PCR made use of 60 Vbeta and 13 Jbeta primers. Using immunoSEQ multiplex PCR, the repertoire was profiled, and TCRdb retains in-frame clones only, with some absent. The table lists some 78,000 clones, around 70% of them singletons, with around 10% in the top ten. Sequencing used PBMCs. These receptor sequences come from a woman between 40 and 50 years old in good health and CMV-seropositive.

The genes are TRBV30 and TRBJ1-4, with D maybe TRBD1 (6 bases). CDR1 GTSNPN and CDR2 SVGIG come from the germline V gene (reference sequence). V was shortened by 4 bases and J by 3 bases, with 24 bases between the two germline ends. The CDR3 sequence is 18 residues long. The CDR3 here is CAWTPTGFILLPNEKLFF. The CDR3 coding sequence is TGTGCCTGGACCCCGACAGGATTCATCCTTTTACCTAATGAAAAACTGTTTTTT.

The chain uses TRBV28 and TRBJ1-1, with D uncertain. V was clipped by 5 bases and J by 8 bases, with 12 bases between them. The CDR3 spans 12 residues. Germline CDR1 reads MDHEN; CDR2 reads SYDVKM. The DNA of the CDR3 is TGTGCCAGCAGTCTATATGAGGCAGAAGCTTTCTTT. This sequence encodes CASSLYEAEAFF.

This clone has only a few counts. The chain carries TRBV28 and TRBJ1-2; possibly TRBD1 for D (6 bases). The CDR3 contains 15 residues. The germline V gene encodes CDR1 MDHEN and CDR2 SYDVKM. V lost 3 bases and J lost 8, with 19 bases in between. The CDR3 DNA sequence: TGTGCCAGCAGTTTTAGTTCGGGGGGCGCGAGCGGCTACACCTTC. This translates into CASSFSSGGASGYTF.